This is a list of T cell receptor beta chains from one sample in a study of blood T cell repertoires in COVID-19. Repertoires were generated with immunoSEQ multiplex PCR, while TCRdb's copy carries only in-frame clones and drops some. The table has around 150,000 clones, roughly 79% seen once; the top ten hold 2.5% to 3.5%. Material for sequencing was PBMCs or T cells enriched from blood (not recorded which). Every receptor here comes from a woman aged 45-65 years who had recovered from COVID-19. Both conserved end residues are part of each CDR3. Each record gives: V gene, J gene, clone size, D gene, CDR3 DNA, CDR3 protein. A D gene is named only where the DNA matches it firmly. Size values are once, few and many counts, or a class for expanded clones, and some rows have none.

>TRBV15|TRBJ1-3|few|NA
TGTGCCACCAGCAGAGCCTCAGGGGGAAACACCATATATTTT
CATSRASGGNTIYF
>TRBV7-9|TRBJ1-6|NA|NA
TGTGCCAGCAGCTTAGGACAGGATAATTCACCCCTCCACTTT
CASSLGQDNSPLHF
>TRBV2|TRBJ2-1|NA|NA
TGTGCCAGCAGCCGTCGAGGGGGTGAGGGCCTCAATGAGCAGTTCTTC
CASSRRGGEGLNEQFF
>TRBV2|TRBJ2-3|NA|NA
TGTGCCAGCAGAAGGGGCAGGGAGGCAGATACGCAGTATTTT
CASRRGREADTQYF
>TRBV28|TRBJ2-2|few|NA
TGTGCCAGCAGCCTTAAGGGGAAGGGGGAGCTGTTTTTT
CASSLKGKGELFF
>TRBV6-5|TRBJ1-2|once|TRBD1
TGTGCCGCCGAAGACCCACAGGGGGCGTATGGCTACACCTTC
CAAEDPQGAYGYTF
>TRBV11-2|TRBJ2-7|NA|NA
TGTGCCAGCAGCTTAGGGCAGGGGTTTATCTACGAGCAGTACTTC
CASSLGQGFIYEQYF
>TRBV18|TRBJ1-3|NA|NA
TGTGCCAGCTCACGGGCTTTTACAGATTATGGAAACACCATATATTTT
CASSRAFTDYGNTIYF
>TRBV15|TRBJ1-2|once|NA
TGTGCCACCAGCAGAGATCCATATGGCTACACCTTC
CATSRDPYGYTF
>TRBV13|TRBJ2-3|once|TRBD1
TGTGCCAGCAGCCTGCGGACAGGGGGCACAGATACGCAGTATTTT
CASSLRTGGTDTQYF
>TRBV28|TRBJ2-7|NA|NA
TGTGCCAGCAGTTTATACCAGCGAACCACCTCTGGGGAGCAGTACTTC
CASSLYQRTTSGEQYF
>TRBV18|TRBJ1-1|NA|NA
TGTGCCAGCTCAAAACAGGGACGGGATACTGAAGCTTTCTTT
CASSKQGRDTEAFF
>TRBV9|TRBJ1-4|NA|NA
TGTGCCAGCAGCGTTGGTTCTGGGAGTGAAAAACTGTTTTTT
CASSVGSGSEKLFF
>TRBV28|TRBJ1-1|many|NA
TGTGCCAGCAGTTCTCAGGGGACGTTGGACACTGAAGCTTTCTTT
CASSSQGTLDTEAFF
>TRBV4-1|TRBJ2-2|once|TRBD2
TGCGCCAGCAGCCAAGGGCCGGGGGGGGCGGCTGCCGCCGGGGAGCTGTTTTTT
CASSQGPGGAAAAGELFF
>TRBV9|TRBJ1-3|NA|NA
TGTGCCAGCAGCGTACAGGAAGCCTACTCTGGAAACACCATATATTTT
CASSVQEAYSGNTIYF
>TRBV3-1/TRBV3-2|TRBJ1-5|NA|NA
TGTGCCAGCAGCCCCGTCGGGGGGGGCTACAATCAGCCCCAGCATTTT
CASSPVGGGYNQPQHF
>TRBV28|TRBJ1-6|NA|NA
TGTGCCAGCAGTTTATTTGGGCAGGGGACGAATTCACCCCTCCACTTT
CASSLFGQGTNSPLHF
>TRBV10-3|TRBJ2-7|NA|NA
TGTGCCATCAGGCAGGGCTCCTACGAGCAGTACTTC
CAIRQGSYEQYF
>TRBV2|TRBJ1-4|few|NA
TGTGCCAGCAGAGGGCAGGGAGGTGAAAAACTGTTTTTT
CASRGQGGEKLFF
>TRBV6-5|TRBJ1-2|NA|NA
TGTGCCAGCAGTTACCAGGGGTATGGCTACACCTTC
CASSYQGYGYTF
>TRBV13|TRBJ1-1|NA|TRBD1
TGTGCCAGCGGGACAGGGGTGGCTGAAGCTTTCTTT
CASGTGVAEAFF
>TRBV10-1|TRBJ2-7|once|NA
TGCGCCAGCAGTGAGTTCCGGCAGGGGACACACGAGCAGTACTTC
CASSEFRQGTHEQYF
>TRBV27|TRBJ1-1|NA|NA
TGTGCCAGCAGTTTATTCCAGGCCACTGAAGCTTTCTTT
CASSLFQATEAFF
>TRBV19|TRBJ2-6|NA|TRBD1
TGTGCCAGTAGTATAGTCTCACGTAAGAATCGGGGACAGAGCTTTGCCAACGTCCTGACTTTC
CASSIVSRKNRGQSFANVLTF
>TRBV27|TRBJ1-2|NA|NA
TGTGCCACCAAAATGGGACAAACCTATGGCTACACCTTC
CATKMGQTYGYTF
>TRBV2|TRBJ2-4|NA|TRBD1
TGTGCCAGCAGTCCTGGACAGGGCTTGAAAAACATTCAGTACTTC
CASSPGQGLKNIQYF
>TRBV2|TRBJ2-3|many|NA
TGTGCCAGCAGCCCCGCCCTAGTTTTCCGCACAGATACGCAGTATTTT
CASSPALVFRTDTQYF
>TRBV5-6|TRBJ2-5|NA|TRBD1
TGTGCCAGCAGCGAGGCGACAGGGCCTCAAGAGACCCAGTACTTC
CASSEATGPQETQYF